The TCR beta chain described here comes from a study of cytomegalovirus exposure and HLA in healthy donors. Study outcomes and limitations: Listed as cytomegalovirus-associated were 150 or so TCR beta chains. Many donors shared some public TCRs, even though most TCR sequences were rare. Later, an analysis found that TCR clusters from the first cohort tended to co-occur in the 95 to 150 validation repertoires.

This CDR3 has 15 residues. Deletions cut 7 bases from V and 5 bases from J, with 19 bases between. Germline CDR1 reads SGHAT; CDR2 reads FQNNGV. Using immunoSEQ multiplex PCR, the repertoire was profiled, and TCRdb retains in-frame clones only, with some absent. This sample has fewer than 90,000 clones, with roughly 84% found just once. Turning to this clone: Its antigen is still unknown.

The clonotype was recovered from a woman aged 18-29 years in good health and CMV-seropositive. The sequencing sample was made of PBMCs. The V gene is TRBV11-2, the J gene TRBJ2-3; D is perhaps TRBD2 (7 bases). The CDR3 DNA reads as TGTGCCAGCACCCAAGGGGGGGCCCTGGGAGATACGCAGTATTTT. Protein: CASTQGGALGDTQYF.